Included here is one T cell receptor (beta chain) sequence, with context. Its matching antigen is unknown. This entry belongs to a study of shared clonotypes between healthy human individuals. In the study overall: Two women and three men aged 18 to 49 served as donors. Findings and caveats of the study: Few donors limited the genetic and exposure-history diversity represented. Estimated richness was generally greater in naive than memory subsets.

This CDR3 comprises 19 residues. The J segment lost 10 bases and the V segment lost 0 bases, leaving 17 bases of the junction unmatched. Germline V gene data show CDR1 as SGHKS and CDR2 as YYEKEE (reference sequence). All donors qualified as healthy HIV-negative adults and had experienced no recent acute infections or vaccinations. Some clones are missing from TCRdb's copy, which holds only in-frame ones; the method was immunoSEQ multiplex PCR. This repertoire shows a few million clones, over 90% found once; its top ten account for 0.39%. The chain joins TRBV5-5 to TRBJ2-1; TRBD2 aligns across 12 bases. Source material: naive CD4+ T cells from PBMCs. Regarding subset: CD45RA+ positively selected. The sequence was collected from a man in his late teens or twenties in good health. Some clones in this sample may be carry-over from other donors' samples. The CDR3, as DNA: TGTGCCAGCAGCTTGGAGTCCGCTAGCGGGAGGGCCAGCCACATCGAGCAGTTCTTC. This translates into CASSLESASGRASHIEQFF.